This TCR beta chain derives from a study of lymphopenia after photon versus proton radiotherapy. Findings of the study overall: Post-nadir diversity loss with photons came from oligoclonal expansion, particularly CD8+ Temra cells. Authors raise, but do not show, better survival with proton therapy. Relative stability marked proton patients; photon patients lost diversity and naive cells.

Profiling relied on immunoSEQ multiplex PCR, and the TCRdb table lists in-frame clones only, not all of them. The sample includes almost 25,000 clones, about 82% seen only once; the top ten take about 20%. About this clone: Antigen: not known.

The CDR3 consists of 13 residues. V shed 6 bases and J shed 3 bases, with 9 bases lying between them. Germline V CDR1 and CDR2: MDHEN, SYDVKM. The input for sequencing was peripheral blood, taken from a patient treated with proton-based radiotherapy. This TCR was recovered from a woman between 65 and 79 years old with pancreatic cancer. The genes are TRBV28 and TRBJ1-5, with a tentative D call TRBD1 (6 bases). The CDR3 loop reads CASSRGANQPQHF. The CDR3 region has the DNA TGTGCCAGCAGCAGGGGAGCCAATCAGCCCCAGCATTTT.